This T cell receptor beta chain appears in the sequencing data of a study of shared clonotypes between healthy human individuals. Assay used: immunoSEQ multiplex PCR; TCRdb lists only in-frame clones, some missing. The sample lists about 2 million clones, about 94% seen once, with roughly 1% in the top ten. Naive CD8 cells were CD45RO-negative, positively selected for CCR7, excluding terminally differentiated effector memory CD45RA+ cells. Germline CDR1 MNHEY, CDR2 SMNVEV (reference sequence). With V trimmed by 5 bases and J by 5 bases, 6 bases remained unmatched. CDR3 length: 14 amino acids. The sequencing sample was made of naive CD8+ T cells sorted from blood. This chain uses TRBV27 with TRBJ2-7, with TRBD1 matching 10 bases. The clonotype was recovered from a man between 18 and 35 years old in good health. The CDR3 sequence is CASSEWTGGDEQYF. The CDR3, as DNA: TGTGCCAGCAGTGAGTGGACAGGGGGGGACGAGCAGTACTTC.